This T cell receptor beta chain derives from a study of T-cell memory formation after mild COVID-19. Study-wide context: The two donors had largely donor-specific TCR clusters.

Comments on this clonotype: What it binds is unknown.

MiXCR was run by TCRdb on the 5' RACE reads, yielding one entry per CDR3 protein. The sample shows around 300,000 distinct CDR3 sequences, less than 20% of them seen only once. The CDR3 length is 15 residues. The germline V gene has CDR1 SGHVS and CDR2 FQNEAQ. V dropped 5 bases and J dropped 5 bases, with 15 bases sitting between them. The study's findings and limits: Contracting CD8+ clones were enriched in EMRA, CD4+ mainly in CM and EM. Several responding clones turned up in pre-infection memory, indicating that cross-reactive memory may have taken part. Clones that shrank (day 15 to 85) were balanced CD4/CD8, whereas later expanders leaned CD4+.

This chain joins TRBV7-8 and TRBJ2-2, with TRBD1 as a possible D gene (6 bases). The sequencing input was PBMCs or a T cell subset sorted from them (not recorded which). This receptor was taken from a man younger than 35 who had mild COVID-19 (a few samples of this study predate the infection). Cell type and time point are not known. The CDR3 protein is CASSPSRGWTGELFF. CDR3 sequence (DNA): TGTGCCAGCAGCCCGAGCAGGGGATGGACCGGGGAGCTGTTTTTT.